This T cell receptor beta chain was sequenced in a study of CXCR3-negative and CXCR3-positive naive CD8 T cells. Study conclusions and caveats: Fresh PBMCs were used in most assays, and CXCR3 expression partially decreased after cryopreservation. Comparably high diversity was seen in both naive subsets, and much lower diversity in memory CD8+ cells. TRB CDR3 properties were used to infer TCR strength, and surface CD5 was comparable between naive subsets.

Every CD8+ subset sample held around 300,000 flow-sorted cells, done in triplicate. Concerning this clonotype itself: Antigen specificity is unknown.

Researchers prepared the TRB cDNA libraries using 5' RACE with UMI labels. From the 5' RACE reads, TCRdb lists one entry per CDR3 protein and no DNA. The data include about 43,000 distinct CDR3 sequences; the top ten clones carry about 15%. Sequenced input: memory CD8+ T cells from blood. This receptor was identified in a human donor in good health. Some clones in this sample may be carry-over from other donors' samples.

CDR3 protein: CASSQAAGAAKNIQYF. This chain connects TRBV14 to TRBJ2-4. The CDR3 sequence is 16 residues long. Looked up from germline, CDR1 is SGHDN and CDR2 is FVKESK.